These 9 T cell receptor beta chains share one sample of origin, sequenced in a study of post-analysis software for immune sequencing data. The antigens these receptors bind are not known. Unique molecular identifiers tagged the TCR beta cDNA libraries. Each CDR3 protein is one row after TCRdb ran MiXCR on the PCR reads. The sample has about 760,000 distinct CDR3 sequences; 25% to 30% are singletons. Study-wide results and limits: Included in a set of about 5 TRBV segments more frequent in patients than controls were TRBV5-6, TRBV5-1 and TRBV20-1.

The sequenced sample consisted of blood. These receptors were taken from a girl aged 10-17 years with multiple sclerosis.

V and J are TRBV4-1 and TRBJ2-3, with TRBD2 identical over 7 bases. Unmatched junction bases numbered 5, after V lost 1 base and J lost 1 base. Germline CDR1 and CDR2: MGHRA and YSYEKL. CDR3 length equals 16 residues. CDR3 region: CASSQVASGGTDTQYF. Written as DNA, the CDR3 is TGCGCCAGCAGCCAAGTAGCGAGCGGGGGCACAGATACGCAGTATTTT.

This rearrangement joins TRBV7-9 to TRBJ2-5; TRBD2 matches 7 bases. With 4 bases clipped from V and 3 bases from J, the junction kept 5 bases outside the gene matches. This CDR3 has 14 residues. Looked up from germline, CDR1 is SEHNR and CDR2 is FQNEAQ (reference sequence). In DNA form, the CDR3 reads TGTGCCAGCAGCTCCGCTAGCGGCGAAGAGACCCAGTACTTC. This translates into CASSSASGEETQYF.

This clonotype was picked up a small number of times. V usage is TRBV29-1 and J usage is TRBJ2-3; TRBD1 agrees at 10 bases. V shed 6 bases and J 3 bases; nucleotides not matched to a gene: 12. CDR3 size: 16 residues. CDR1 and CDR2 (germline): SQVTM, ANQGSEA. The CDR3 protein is CSVTVGRTGGTDTQYF. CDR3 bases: TGCAGCGTGACCGTGGGGCGGACAGGGGGGACAGATACGCAGTATTTT.

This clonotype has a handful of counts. CDR3 region: CASSVGGPNQPQHF. DNA for the CDR3: TGTGCCAGCAGCGTCGGGGGCCCCAATCAGCCCCAGCATTTT. This sequence joins TRBV9 and TRBJ1-5; D is possibly TRBD1 (6 bases). The CDR3 runs 14 residues. The V gene's germline CDR1 is SGDLS and CDR2 YYNGEE. The ends were cut back, 2 bases at V and 3 bases at J, with 9 bases in the middle.

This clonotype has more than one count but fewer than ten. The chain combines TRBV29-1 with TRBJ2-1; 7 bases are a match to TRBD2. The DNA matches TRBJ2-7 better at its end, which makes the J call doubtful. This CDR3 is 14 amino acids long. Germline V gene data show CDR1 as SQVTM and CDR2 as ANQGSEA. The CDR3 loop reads CSAVLGTTNNEQYF. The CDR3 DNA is TGCAGCGCCGTGCTAGGGACTACTAACAATGAGCAGTACTTC.

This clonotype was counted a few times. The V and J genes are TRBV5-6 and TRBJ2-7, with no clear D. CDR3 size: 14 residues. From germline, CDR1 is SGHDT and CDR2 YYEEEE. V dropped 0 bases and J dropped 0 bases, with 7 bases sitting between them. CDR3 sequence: CASSLVQVSYEQYF. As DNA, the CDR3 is TGTGCCAGCAGCTTGGTCCAGGTCTCCTACGAGCAGTACTTC.

The CDR3 DNA reads TGTGCCAGCAGGTACGGAGAGAACACCGGGGAGCTGTTTTTT. This translates into CASRYGENTGELFF. The J gene is TRBJ2-2, the V gene TRBV7-9; no clear D gene. The germline gives CDR1 SEHNR, CDR2 FQNEAQ (reference sequence). The CDR3 has 14 residues. V gave up 6 bases and J gave up 1 base, with 9 bases separating them.

The CDR3 is CASRTTQGSPTDTQYF. CDR3 sequence (DNA): TGCGCCAGCAGGACAACACAGGGGTCCCCCACAGATACGCAGTATTTT. The V gene is TRBV4-1, the J gene TRBJ2-3; TRBD1 matches 7 bases. The ends lost 6 bases at V and 2 bases at J; junction bases unmatched: 11. The CDR3 consists of 16 residues. In germline, CDR1 is MGHRA, CDR2 YSYEKL.

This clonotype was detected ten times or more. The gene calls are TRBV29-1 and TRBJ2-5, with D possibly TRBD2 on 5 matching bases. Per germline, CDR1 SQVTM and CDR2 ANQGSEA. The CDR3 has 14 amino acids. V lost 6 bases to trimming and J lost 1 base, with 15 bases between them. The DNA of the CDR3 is TGCAGCGTCCCCAGGCCCGGGGTCCAAGAGACCCAGTACTTC. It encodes CSVPRPGVQETQYF.